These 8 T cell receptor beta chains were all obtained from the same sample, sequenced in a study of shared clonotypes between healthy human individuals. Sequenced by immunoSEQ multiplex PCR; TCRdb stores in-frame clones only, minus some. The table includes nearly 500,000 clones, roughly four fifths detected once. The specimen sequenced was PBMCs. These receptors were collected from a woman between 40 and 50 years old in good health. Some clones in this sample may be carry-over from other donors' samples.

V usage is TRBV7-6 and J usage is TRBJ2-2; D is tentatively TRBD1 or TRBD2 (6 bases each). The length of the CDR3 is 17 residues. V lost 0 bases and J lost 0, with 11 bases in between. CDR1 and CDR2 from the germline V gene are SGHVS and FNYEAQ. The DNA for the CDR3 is TGTGCCAGCAGCTTAGCGGCGGGACACTCGAACACCGGGGAGCTGTTTTTT. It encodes CASSLAAGHSNTGELFF. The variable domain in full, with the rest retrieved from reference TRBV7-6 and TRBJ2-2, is GAGVSQSPRYKVTKRGQDVALRCDPISGHVSLYWYRQALGQGPEFLTYFNYEAQQDKSGLPNDRFSAERPEGSISTLTIQRTEQRDSAMYRCASSLAAGHSNTGELFFGEGSRLTVL.

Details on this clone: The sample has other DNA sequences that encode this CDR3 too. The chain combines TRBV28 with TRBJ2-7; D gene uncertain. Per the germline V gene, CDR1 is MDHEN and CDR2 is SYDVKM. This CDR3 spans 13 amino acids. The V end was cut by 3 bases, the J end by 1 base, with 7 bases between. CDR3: CASSFAPSYEQYF. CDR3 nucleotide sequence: TGTGCCAGCAGTTTTGCACCATCCTACGAGCAGTACTTC. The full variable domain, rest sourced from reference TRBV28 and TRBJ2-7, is DVKVTQSSRYLVKRTGEKVFLECVQDMDHENMFWYRQDPGLGLRLIYFSYDVKMKEKGDIPEGYSVSREKKERFSLILESASTNQTSMYLCASSFAPSYEQYFGPGTRLTVT.

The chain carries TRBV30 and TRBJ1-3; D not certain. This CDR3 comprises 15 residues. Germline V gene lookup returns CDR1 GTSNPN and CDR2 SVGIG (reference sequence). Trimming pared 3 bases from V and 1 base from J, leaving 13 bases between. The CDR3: CAWRQKGLSGNTIYF. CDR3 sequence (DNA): TGTGCCTGGAGGCAAAAGGGTTTATCTGGAAACACCATATATTTT. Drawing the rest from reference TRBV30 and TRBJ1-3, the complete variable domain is SQTIHQWPATLVQPVGSPLSLECTVEGTSNPNLYWYRQAAGRGLQLLFYSVGIGQISSEVPQNLSASRPQDRQFILSSKKLLLSDSGFYLCAWRQKGLSGNTIYFGEGSWLTVV.

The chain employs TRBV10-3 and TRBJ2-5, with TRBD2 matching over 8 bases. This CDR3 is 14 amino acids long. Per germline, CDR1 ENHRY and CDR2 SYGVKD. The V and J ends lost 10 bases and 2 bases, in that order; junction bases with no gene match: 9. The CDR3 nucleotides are TGTGCCAGGGAAGGGTCTAGCGGGCAAGAGACCCAGTACTTC. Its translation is CAREGSSGQETQYF.

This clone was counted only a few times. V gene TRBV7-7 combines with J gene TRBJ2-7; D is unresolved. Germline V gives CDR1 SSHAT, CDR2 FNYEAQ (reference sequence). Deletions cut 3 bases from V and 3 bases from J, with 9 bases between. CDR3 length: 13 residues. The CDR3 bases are TGTGCCAGCAGCTTCCAGCAAGGCTACGAGCAGTACTTC. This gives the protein CASSFQQGYEQYF. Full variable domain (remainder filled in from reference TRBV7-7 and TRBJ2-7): GAGVSQSPRYKVTKRGQDVTLRCDPISSHATLYWYQQALGQGPEFLTYFNYEAQPDKSGLPSDRFSAERPEGSISTLTIQRTEQRDSAMYRCASSFQQGYEQYFGPGTRLTVT.

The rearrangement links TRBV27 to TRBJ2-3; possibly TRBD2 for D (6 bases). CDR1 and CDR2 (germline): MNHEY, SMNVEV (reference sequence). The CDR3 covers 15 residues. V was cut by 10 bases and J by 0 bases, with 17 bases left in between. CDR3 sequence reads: CANERGGWSTDTQYF. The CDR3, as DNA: TGTGCCAACGAGAGGGGAGGATGGAGCACAGATACGCAGTATTTT.

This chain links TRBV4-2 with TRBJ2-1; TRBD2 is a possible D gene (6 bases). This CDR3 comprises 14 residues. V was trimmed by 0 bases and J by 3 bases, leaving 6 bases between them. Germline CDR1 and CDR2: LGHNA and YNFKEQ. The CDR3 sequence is CASSQEEGYNEQFF. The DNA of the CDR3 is TGTGCCAGCAGCCAAGAGGAGGGCTACAATGAGCAGTTCTTC.

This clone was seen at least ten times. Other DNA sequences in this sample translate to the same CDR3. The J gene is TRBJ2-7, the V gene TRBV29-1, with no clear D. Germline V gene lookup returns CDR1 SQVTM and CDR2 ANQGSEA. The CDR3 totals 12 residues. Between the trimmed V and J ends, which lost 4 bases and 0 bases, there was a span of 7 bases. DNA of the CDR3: TGCAGCGTTGTACTGAGCTCCTACGAGCAGTACTTC. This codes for CSVVLSSYEQYF.